These 17 T cell receptor beta chains share one sample of origin, sequenced in a study of cytomegalovirus exposure and HLA in healthy donors. The PCR made use of 60 Vbeta and 13 Jbeta primers. Libraries were prepared by immunoSEQ multiplex PCR; TCRdb keeps only in-frame clonotypes and omits some of them. The sample has 140,000 to 150,000 clones; 70% are singletons. Material for sequencing was PBMCs. The receptors shown here come from a woman aged 55-75 years in good health and CMV-seropositive.

The DNA for the CDR3 is TGTGCCAGCAGTGAAGCAACATACGAGCAGTACTTC. Amino acid sequence: CASSEATYEQYF. This chain links TRBV6-1 with TRBJ2-7; D gene ambiguous. The ends were cut back, 0 bases at V and 4 bases at J, with 4 bases in the middle. The CDR3 is 12 amino acids. In germline, CDR1 is MNHNS, CDR2 SASEGT.

This clone was seen a handful of times. The chain links TRBV18 to TRBJ2-2, with 8 positions matching TRBD2. V shed 2 bases and J 3 bases; nucleotides not matched to a gene: 5. CDR1 is KGHSH, CDR2 LQKENI, per germline. CDR3 length equals 16 residues. The CDR3 here is CASSPRSGGDTGELFF. CDR3 DNA: TGTGCCAGCTCACCAAGGTCGGGAGGGGACACCGGGGAGCTGTTTTTT.

V gene TRBV29-1 combines with J gene TRBJ2-1, with D possibly matching TRBD2 (7 bases). The CDR3 sequence is 11 residues long. The V gene lost 6 bases and the J gene lost 10 bases, with 13 bases spanning the gap. CDR1 is SQVTM, CDR2 ANQGSEA, per germline. The CDR3 DNA follows: TGCAGCGTCGGAGGGAGGGGGGAGCAGTTCTTC. Residues: CSVGGRGEQFF.

The rearrangement joins TRBV5-1 to TRBJ2-3; TRBD2 agrees at 16 bases. After removal of 4 bases from V and 4 bases from J, the junction contained 6 bases not matched to a gene. The CDR3 runs 17 residues. Germline V gene data show CDR1 as SGHRS and CDR2 as YFSETQ. The CDR3 DNA reads TGCGCCAGCAGCCAGGGACTAGCGGGAGGGCCTCCAGATACGCAGTATTTT. Translating gives CASSQGLAGGPPDTQYF.

The rearrangement links TRBV30 to TRBJ1-1; D not resolved. The germline V and J ends were trimmed by 0 bases and 5 bases, with 10 bases remaining between them. CDR1 and CDR2 (germline): GTSNPN, SVGIG (reference sequence). The CDR3 sequence is 13 residues long. CDR3 nucleotides: TGTGCCTGGAGTGTGGTGACCGGGACTGAAGCTTTCTTT. Translation gives CAWSVVTGTEAFF.

This clone was observed many times. Here the CDR3 reads CASSPLARNTGTSSEQFF. The DNA of the CDR3 is TGTGCCAGCAGCCCTTTAGCGAGAAACACCGGGACATCTAGTGAGCAGTTCTTC. This chain uses TRBV7-9 with TRBJ2-1, with a weak D call TRBD1 (6 bases). Germline CDR1 and CDR2: SEHNR and FQNEAQ (reference sequence). This CDR3 region has 18 residues. The V end was cut by 5 bases, the J end by 9 bases, with 29 bases between.

The chain recombines TRBV27 with TRBJ2-3; D is unresolved. The CDR3 totals 13 residues. Per the germline V gene, CDR1 is MNHEY and CDR2 is SMNVEV (reference sequence). V lost 5 bases and J 3 bases, leaving 9 bases between the germline ends. This CDR3 is CASSPGMTDTQYF. CDR3 nucleotides: TGTGCCAGCAGTCCAGGCATGACAGATACGCAGTATTTT.

This chain links TRBV19 with TRBJ2-7; the D is unclear. V lost 0 bases to trimming and J lost 0 bases, with 12 bases between them. CDR1 and CDR2 from the germline V gene are LNHDA and SQIVND (reference sequence). This CDR3 contains 16 residues. The CDR3 DNA reads as TGTGCCAGTAGTATAGATCTAACCCGGAGCTCCTACGAGCAGTACTTC. Translating gives CASSIDLTRSSYEQYF.

This chain links TRBV9 with TRBJ2-1; possible D gene TRBD2, 5 bases. There are 14 residues in the CDR3. Germline assignment: CDR1 SGDLS and CDR2 YYNGEE. With 2 bases removed from V and 0 bases from J, the gap between germline ends came to 6 bases. CDR3 in DNA: TGTGCCAGCAGCGTTCGGGACTCCTACAATGAGCAGTTCTTC. Translating gives CASSVRDSYNEQFF.

This chain links TRBV5-1 with TRBJ2-1; TRBD2 matches at 14 bases. V shed 3 bases, J shed 7 bases, and the junction held 6 bases outside the gene matches. CDR1 is SGHRS and CDR2 is YFSETQ in the germline V gene. The CDR3 length is 16 residues. This chain's CDR3 is CASSWGTSGRRNEQFF. The CDR3 DNA sequence: TGCGCCAGCAGCTGGGGGACTAGCGGGAGACGAAATGAGCAGTTCTTC. The whole variable domain, filled in from reference TRBV5-1 and TRBJ2-1, reads KAGVTQTPRYLIKTRGQQVTLSCSPISGHRSVSWYQQTPGQGLQFLFEYFSETQRNKGNFPGRFSGRQFSNSRSEMNVSTLELGDSALYLCASSWGTSGRRNEQFFGPGTRLTVL.

This clone was counted once. The chain joins TRBV7-3 to TRBJ1-2; D might be TRBD1 (5 bases). From germline, CDR1 is SGHTA and CDR2 FQGTGA. The CDR3 extends over 14 amino acids. The V and J ends lost 5 bases and 4 bases respectively, with 14 bases between them. Written as DNA, the CDR3 is TGTGCCAGCAGCCCGGGGGGGGGAAGCTATGGCTACACCTTC. Translating gives CASSPGGGSYGYTF. The full variable domain, completed using reference TRBV7-3 and TRBJ1-2, is GAGVSQTPSNKVTEKGKYVELRCDPISGHTALYWYRQSLGQGPEFLIYFQGTGAADDSGLPNDRFFAVRPEGSVSTLKIQRTERGDSAVYLCASSPGGGSYGYTFGSGTRLTVV.

This clone was counted a few times. V gene TRBV5-5 combines with J gene TRBJ1-2; D gene unclear. The V end lost 0 bases, the J end lost 5 bases, and 8 bases lay between the germline ends. Germline CDR1 and CDR2: SGHKS and YYEKEE (reference sequence). This CDR3 comprises 13 residues. CDR3 sequence (DNA): TGTGCCAGCAGCTTGGGCGGCGGTTATGGCTACACCTTC. It translates to CASSLGGGYGYTF.

J is TRBJ2-1 and V is TRBV6-1; 8 nucleotides align to TRBD1. This CDR3 is 15 amino acids long. V trimming: 6 bases; J trimming: 4 bases; junction bases outside the gene matches: 8. Germline V gene lookup returns CDR1 MNHNS and CDR2 SASEGT. This chain's CDR3 is CASRAPGQVYNEQFF. Written as DNA, the CDR3 is TGTGCCAGCAGAGCTCCGGGACAGGTATACAATGAGCAGTTCTTC.

The rearrangement uses TRBV28 and TRBJ2-7; possible D gene TRBD2, 5 bases. CDR3 length: 14 residues. The germline V gene has CDR1 MDHEN and CDR2 SYDVKM. Trimming cost V 5 bases and J 1 base, with 12 bases left between them. CDR3 bases: TGTGCCAGCAGTCTCCCCGGACTTTCCTACGAGCAGTACTTC. Amino acids: CASSLPGLSYEQYF.

Notes on this clone: An end of the junction differs from the germline gene, which may be a read error. The CDR3 region is CSSSPERSEQYF. The CDR3 DNA is TGTTCCAGCAGCCCTGAACGCAGCGAGCAGTACTTC. This chain joins TRBV7-9 and TRBJ2-7; D gene unclear. From germline, CDR1 is SEHNR and CDR2 FQNEAQ (reference sequence). The CDR3 covers 12 residues.

The V gene is TRBV18, the J gene TRBJ1-3; 9 bases are a match to TRBD1. The germline V gene has CDR1 KGHSH and CDR2 LQKENI. This CDR3 contains 20 residues. Losses at the gene ends were 1 base for V and 0 bases for J; bases not matched to a gene: 13. CDR3 nucleotides: TGTGCCAGCTCACCACTCACGGACAGGGGTCTACCAACCTCTGGAAACACCATATATTTT. Translation: CASSPLTDRGLPTSGNTIYF.

The rearrangement links TRBV27 to TRBJ2-2, with 9 bases matching TRBD2. Germline V gene sequence: CDR1 MNHEY, CDR2 SMNVEV (reference sequence). The CDR3 is 14 amino acids. The junction had 4 bases not matched to a gene; V was cut back by 5 bases and J by 6 bases. This CDR3 reads CASSLGLAAGELFF. DNA for the CDR3: TGTGCCAGCAGTCTGGGACTAGCCGCCGGGGAGCTGTTTTTT.